This T cell receptor (beta chain) was captured by sequencing in a study of human T cells and chemical hapten exposure (TCRdb year 2021). The study in broad terms: For sensitization, 2% DPC in acetone was applied to a roughly 2 cm by roughly 2 cm area of upper inner arm skin. Patients additionally received weekly therapeutic DPC doses to the scalp throughout the roughly 24-week study period. Patch tests used Finn chambers with 0.01% DPC on the upper back, scored after 6 days by International Contact Dermatitis Research Group standards. Most of the patients in the cohort were female, and the cohort covered alopecia areata with under or over 50% scalp involvement, alopecia totalis and alopecia universalis. Libraries were combined into a pool for sequencing, and differences in TCR yield between samples came mainly from small differences in library volumes within the pool. Peripheral blood TCR repertoire changes were tracked in vivo in alopecia patients during primary and secondary sensitization to the hapten diphenylcyclopropenone (DPC). Blood samples were taken from patients before sensitization (week 0) and at 2, 6 and about 24 weeks after DPC sensitization. For TCR sequencing, blood came from about 29 alopecia patients at anywhere from one to four time points (pre-sensitization, 2, 6 and 24 weeks).

The paper as a whole reports these results and caveats: The number of PT1 expanded TCRs positively correlated with patch test score, significant at thresholds 8, 16 and 32 but not 4. Repeated subsampling changed both the strength of the expansion versus patch-test correlation and the threshold at which that correlation became significant. Significantly more large CDR3 similarity clusters were formed by expanded TCRs than by pre-sensitization or healthy control sets, consistent with antigen-driven responses. Because all patients had alopecia, a presumed autoimmune disease, the immune response of the patients might differ from that of healthy individuals. No change with DPC sensitization was found in the number of TCRs above 1 in 1000 frequency, and no evidence of global repertoire structure alterations was found.

The time point label on this specimen signifies: patch test 3, about 24 weeks after DPC sensitization. The treatment or condition label corresponds to: therapeutic diphenylcyclopropenone sensitization with weekly scalp DPC. At every patch-test visit, the blood draw took place before the patch test was put on. Patients were considered eligible if aged 18 to 70, diagnosed with alopecia and deemed suitable for DPC therapy, and patients were excluded if pregnant. Unfractionated whole blood was collected in Tempus Blood RNA tubes, and total RNA was extracted from that blood. Library construction relied on RACE. The reads were generated on a NextSeq 500. Library preparation attached unique molecular identifiers to individual cDNA molecules for quantitative, reproducible TCR counting. Both TCR alpha and TCR beta chains were sequenced from each blood RNA sample. As for the authors' bioinformatics: A median of around 100,000 TCRs per sample was observed, with a range of 23,224 to 690,600. V, J and CDR3 annotation of the TCR reads was carried out using the Decombinator software suite. Every sample was subsampled to the same number of TCRs (28,000) for the PS versus PT1 abundance plots. TCRs were defined as expanded if absent before sensitization and observed at least eight times at the 2-week time point. TCRdb cleaned the public reads at Q25 with fastp, built clones with MiXCR and kept in-frame beta chains. Each entry merges the rows of one CDR3 protein and shows their most common DNA and genes. V and J calls and clone size were set by TCRdb, not the authors. Present in this sample are roughly 100,000 distinct CDR3 sequences, roughly a third of which were seen just once. The ten biggest clones cover around 2.5% of the sample.

As concerns this clonotype: What antigen it recognizes has not been identified. Per-base quality was not reported, and no clone a single base away is much larger than it.

Taken from the germline V gene, the CDR1 and CDR2 loops are SGDLS and YYNGEE. Spanning cysteine to phenylalanine, the CDR3 consists of 15 amino acids. The only DNA kept is the CDR3, 45 bases in frame from the first base. Trimming costs V 3 bases and J 4 bases, and their ends lie 16 bases apart. The sequencing here drew on whole blood, taken in connection with sensitization to the hapten diphenylcyclopropenone (DPC). This chain joins TRBV9 to TRBJ1-2; there is no confident call for the D gene. This receptor was taken from a man between 40 and 49 years old with alopecia areata. Some clones in this sample may be carry-over from other donors' samples. DNA sequence: TGTGCCAGCAGCGGAGGGAGTTTTGTATCCTATGGCTACACCTTC. Its protein product is CASSGGSFVSYGYTF.